This T cell receptor beta chain was captured in a study of blood T cell repertoires in COVID-19. Study information: Donors in the United States, Italy and Spain gave samples during acute or convalescent COVID-19. Sample material is recorded as cDNA or gDNA derived from T cells, B-cell-depleted T cells, or PBMCs.

Per the study methods: Amplified reference gene primers provided the basis for estimating nucleated cell counts. Only in-frame clones appear in the TCRdb table, and some are missing; sequencing was by immunoSEQ multiplex PCR. The DNA gave D and trimming, while V, J and clone size come from that table. Here the sample spans around 57,000 clones, more than 75% being singletons. Germline CDR1 and CDR2: SNHLY and FYNNEI. With 4 bases removed from V and 0 bases from J, the gap between germline ends came to 13 bases. This CDR3 region has 16 residues. The clonotype originates from a woman aged 55-69 years with acute or convalescent COVID-19. The sample was peripheral blood. The gene calls are TRBV2 and TRBJ1-3, with D possibly being TRBD1 (5 bases). CDR3 amino acids: CASSVEGLSSGNTIYF. CDR3 DNA: TGTGCCAGCAGTGTAGAGGGACTCAGCTCTGGAAACACCATATATTTT. Full variable domain (rest looked up from reference TRBV2 and TRBJ1-3): EPEVTQTPSHQVTQMGQEVILRCVPISNHLYFYWYRQILGQKVEFLVSFYNNEISEKSEIFDDQFSVERPDGSNFTLKIRSTKLEDSAMYFCASSVEGLSSGNTIYFGEGSWLTVV.